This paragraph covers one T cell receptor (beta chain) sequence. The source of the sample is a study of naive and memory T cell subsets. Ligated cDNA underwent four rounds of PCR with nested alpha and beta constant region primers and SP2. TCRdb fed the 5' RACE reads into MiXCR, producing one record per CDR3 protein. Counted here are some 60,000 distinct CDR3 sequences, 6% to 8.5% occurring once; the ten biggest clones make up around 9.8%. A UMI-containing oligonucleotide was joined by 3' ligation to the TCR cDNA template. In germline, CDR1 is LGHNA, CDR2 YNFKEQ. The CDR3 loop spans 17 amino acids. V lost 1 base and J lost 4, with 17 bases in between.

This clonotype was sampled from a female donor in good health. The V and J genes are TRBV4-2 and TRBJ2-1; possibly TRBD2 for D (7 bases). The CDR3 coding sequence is TGTGCCAGCAGCCAAGGGGGGCTAGCGGATTATTACAATGAGCAGTTCTTC. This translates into CASSQGGLADYYNEQFF.